This T cell receptor beta chain is drawn from a study of STAT5B mutations in CD4+ large granular lymphocyte leukemia. This CDR3 has 16 amino acids. Measured with immunoSEQ multiplex PCR; TCRdb has only the in-frame clones, and not every one. The sample carries tens of thousands of clones, approximately 83% recorded once. The material sequenced was CD4+ T cells from blood buffy coats. This sequence joins TRBV21-1 and TRBJ2-1; whether TRBD2, the table's D call, matches the DNA was not checked. TRBV21-1 is shown as a pseudogene. The clonotype originates from a human donor in good health. The DNA for the CDR3 is TGTGCCAGCAGCAAACGGGGGGCTAGCGGGAGCCATGAGCAGTTCTTC. Protein sequence: CASSKRGASGSHEQFF.